The 21 T cell receptor beta chains listed next were all sequenced from one sample in a study of siplizumab effects on memory and regulatory T cells. The protocol was immunoSEQ multiplex PCR, while the TCRdb copy is restricted to in-frame clones and leaves out a portion. The sample holds about 3,400 clones, about half seen once. Coculture of the mixed lymphocyte reaction cells took place at 37 degrees C and lasted 6 days. These receptors are not linked to any known antigen. Sample: CFSE-low (dividing) CD4+ T cells sorted from an allogeneic mixed lymphocyte reaction. The receptors were gathered from a human donor in good health; the cells came from an allogeneic mixed lymphocyte reaction.

The chain combines TRBV5-1 with TRBJ2-7, with 9 bases lining up with TRBD1. The CDR3 length is 14 residues. In germline, CDR1 is SGHRS, CDR2 YFSETQ. With 7 bases clipped from V and 4 bases from J, the junction kept 9 bases outside the gene matches. CDR3 DNA sequence: TGCGCCAGCGGCCCCGGGACAGGGCAATACGAGCAGTACTTC. Protein product: CASGPGTGQYEQYF.

The chain joins TRBV7-4 to TRBJ2-1; D uncertain. The length of the CDR3 is 14 residues. Trimming removed 5 bases at V and 1 base at J, with 9 bases between. In germline, CDR1 is SGHVT, CDR2 SQSDAQ. The CDR3 sequence: CASSRRGSYNEQFF. CDR3 coding DNA: TGTGCCAGCAGCCGGCGAGGTTCCTACAATGAGCAGTTCTTC.

The chain has TRBV28 and TRBJ2-3, with D perhaps TRBD1 or TRBD2 (5 bases each). Germline V lookup: CDR1 MDHEN, CDR2 SYDVKM. The CDR3 is 13 residues long. Between the trimmed V and J ends, which lost 8 bases and 2 bases, there was a span of 11 bases. CDR3 in amino acids: CASQRDLTDTQYF. CDR3 bases: TGTGCCAGCCAACGGGACCTCACAGATACGCAGTATTTT.

The sample holds a few counts of this clone. V and J are TRBV2 and TRBJ1-2; 9 nucleotides agree with TRBD1. From germline, CDR1 is SNHLY and CDR2 FYNNEI. This CDR3 is 14 amino acids long. The junction had 2 bases not matched to a gene; V was cut back by 0 bases and J by 6 bases. CDR3 loop: CASSEAWTGDGYTF. In nucleotides, the CDR3 is TGTGCCAGCAGTGAAGCCTGGACAGGGGATGGCTACACCTTC.

This clone has only one observation. The V gene is TRBV10-3, the J gene TRBJ2-5; possible D gene TRBD2, 7 bases. Germline V gives CDR1 ENHRY, CDR2 SYGVKD. The CDR3 length is 17 residues. Trimming took off 5 bases at V and 4 bases at J, with 23 bases between the two ends. The CDR3 nucleotides read TGTGCCATCAGTCCGGAGACGGGAACAGGGAGGGGAGAGACCCAGTACTTC. Amino acids: CAISPETGTGRGETQYF.

The chain employs TRBV7-2 and TRBJ2-1, with a possible D match to TRBD1 (5 bases). The CDR3 runs 14 residues. V lost 0 bases to trimming and J lost 3 bases, with 6 bases between them. Germline CDR1 SGHTA, CDR2 FQGNSA. Here the CDR3 DNA reads TGTGCCAGCAGCTTAGCGCAGGGCTACAATGAGCAGTTCTTC. This sequence encodes CASSLAQGYNEQFF.

This chain connects TRBV6-6 to TRBJ2-3; D tentatively reads TRBD1 or TRBD2 (5 bases each). The CDR3 has 16 amino acids. V lost 2 bases and J lost 2, with 14 bases in between. The V gene's germline CDR1 is MNHNY and CDR2 SVGAGI (reference sequence). The CDR3: CASSYQGEGPTDTQYF. CDR3 in DNA: TGTGCCAGCAGTTACCAGGGCGAGGGGCCCACAGATACGCAGTATTTT.

This clone appeared a few times. The sample has other DNA sequences that encode this CDR3 too. The chain has TRBV4-1 and TRBJ2-1, with 7 bases lining up with TRBD2. With V trimmed by 3 bases and J by 10 bases, 9 bases remained unmatched. CDR1 and CDR2 from the germline V gene are MGHRA and YSYEKL. The CDR3 runs to 14 residues. CDR3: CASSHGGGRGEQFF. The CDR3 region has the DNA TGCGCCAGCAGCCATGGGGGGGGTCGGGGAGAGCAGTTCTTC.

This chain joins TRBV7-3 and TRBJ1-1; no reliable D call. V lost 2 bases and J 5 bases, leaving 9 bases between the germline ends. This CDR3 contains 13 residues. The germline CDR1 and CDR2 sequences are SGHTA and FQGTGA. CDR3 DNA: TGTGCCAGCAGCTTACTGCCTGGAACTGAAGCTTTCTTT. Translation: CASSLLPGTEAFF.

This clone has just one count. The rearrangement links TRBV7-2 to TRBJ2-3; 9 nucleotides line up with TRBD2. This CDR3 region has 15 residues. V shed 0 bases and J 7 bases; nucleotides not matched to a gene: 5. Germline CDR1 reads SGHTA; CDR2 reads FQGNSA. The CDR3 reads CASSLAGTSSNTQYF. The CDR3, as DNA: TGTGCCAGCAGCTTAGCCGGGACTAGCAGTAATACGCAGTATTTT.

Only a few counts were recorded for this clone. The chain carries TRBV25-1 and TRBJ1-6, with D perhaps TRBD1 (5 bases). This CDR3 has 13 residues. The germline V gene has CDR1 MGHDK and CDR2 SYGVNS. The V end was cut by 8 bases, the J end by 10 bases, with 15 bases between. The CDR3, as DNA: TGTGCCAGCCTAGGGCCCGGGGGGTCACCCCTCCACTTT. Amino acids: CASLGPGGSPLHF.

The gene calls are TRBV7-3 and TRBJ1-5; 9 bases match TRBD1. V shed 3 bases, J shed 9 bases, and the junction held 24 bases outside the gene matches. Germline loops: CDR1 SGHTA, CDR2 FQGTGA. The CDR3 runs to 20 residues. The CDR3 region is CASSFLLGRTGAILWRPQHF. The CDR3 nucleotides read TGTGCCAGCAGCTTTTTATTGGGCCGGACAGGGGCTATACTGTGGCGGCCCCAGCATTTT.

The genes are TRBV19 and TRBJ2-2; D is tentatively TRBD1 or TRBD2 (7 bases each). This CDR3 is 20 amino acids long. Germline V gene data show CDR1 as LNHDA and CDR2 as SQIVND (reference sequence). V lost 1 base and J 7 bases, leaving 28 bases between the germline ends. This CDR3 is CASSIAGGSKRGLEDGELFF. The DNA of the CDR3 is TGTGCCAGTAGTATAGCAGGGGGATCCAAGCGGGGCCTTGAGGACGGGGAGCTGTTTTTT. The complete variable domain, with remaining parts taken from reference TRBV19 and TRBJ2-2, reads DGGITQSPKYLFRKEGQNVTLSCEQNLNHDAMYWYRQDPGQGLRLIYYSQIVNDFQKGDIAEGYSVSREKKESFPLTVTSAQKNPTAFYLCASSIAGGSKRGLEDGELFFGEGSRLTVL.

This chain uses TRBV18 with TRBJ2-7; a possible D gene is TRBD1 (5 bases). The CDR3 covers 14 residues. Germline V gives CDR1 KGHSH, CDR2 LQKENI. V was shortened by 3 bases and J by 4 bases, with 13 bases between the two germline ends. CDR3 protein: CASSPSREAYEQYF. In nucleotides, the CDR3 is TGTGCCAGCTCACCGAGCAGGGAAGCTTACGAGCAGTACTTC.

The rearrangement joins TRBV15 to TRBJ2-5; 11 bases match TRBD2. This CDR3 contains 18 residues. The ends lost 5 bases at V and 1 base at J; junction bases unmatched: 12. CDR1 and CDR2 from the germline V gene are LNHNV and YYDKDF (reference sequence). The CDR3 nucleotides are TGTGCCACCAGCCGAACTATGTATAGCGGGGGGGGCCAAGAGACCCAGTACTTC. This sequence encodes CATSRTMYSGGGQETQYF.

This clone was detected only a few times. The chain has TRBV18 and TRBJ1-1; 10 nucleotides match TRBD1. Germline CDR1 is KGHSH and CDR2 is LQKENI. The CDR3 is 14 amino acids. V was pared by 6 bases and J by 4 bases, with 5 bases of the junction left unmatched. CDR3 sequence: CASSPDRGITEAFF. Written as DNA, the CDR3 is TGTGCCAGCTCCCCGGACAGGGGGATCACTGAAGCTTTCTTT.

V is TRBV9 and J is TRBJ1-1; no clear D gene. CDR3 length: 13 residues. V lost 3 bases and J lost 0, with 6 bases in between. Germline CDR1 and CDR2: SGDLS and YYNGEE. CDR3 sequence (DNA): TGTGCCAGCAGCGCAGATATGAACACTGAAGCTTTCTTT. This translates into CASSADMNTEAFF.

This chain uses TRBV19 with TRBJ1-4; 7 bases are a match to TRBD1. The junction had 5 bases not matched to a gene; V was cut back by 6 bases and J by 4 bases. CDR1 is LNHDA, CDR2 SQIVND, per germline (reference sequence). The CDR3 sequence is 14 residues long. CDR3 nucleotides: TGTGCCAGTAGCGACAGGGTTGGTAATGAAAAACTGTTTTTT. As protein: CASSDRVGNEKLFF.

This clone was detected only once. This chain links TRBV6-6 with TRBJ2-7; no clear D. Trimming removed 0 bases at V and 4 bases at J, with 4 bases between. The CDR3 is 12 residues long. Germline V lookup: CDR1 MNHNY, CDR2 SVGAGI (reference sequence). The CDR3 loop is CASSYSVYEQYF. In nucleotides, the CDR3 is TGTGCCAGCAGTTACTCGGTTTACGAGCAGTACTTC.

As to this clone: One end of the junction fails to match germline, which may point to a read error. Written as DNA, the CDR3 is TGCGCCAGCAGCCAAGAGGCGGCTACCCTATACGAGCAGTACTTC. Translated: CASSQEAATLYEQYF. The gene calls are TRBV7-3 and TRBJ2-7; D is unclear. This CDR3 is built from 15 residues. CDR1 and CDR2 from the germline V gene are SGHTA and FQGTGA.

This chain joins TRBV19 and TRBJ1-4; D not certain. CDR1 LNHDA and CDR2 SQIVND come from the germline V gene (reference sequence). Trimming took 5 bases from V and 5 from J, leaving 9 bases between them. This CDR3 is built from 13 residues. In DNA, the CDR3 is TGTGCCAGTAGTGTCGTAAAGAATGAAAAACTGTTTTTT. It codes for CASSVVKNEKLFF.